This T cell receptor (beta chain) emerged from a study of T cell changes during pregnancy in multiple sclerosis. Measured with immunoSEQ multiplex PCR; TCRdb has only the in-frame clones, and not every one. The repertoire includes 100,000 or so clones, approximately 94% of them detected once, and about 1% sits in the top ten. This CDR3 comprises 14 residues. The germline CDR1 and CDR2 sequences are SGHVS and FNYEAQ. Deletions cut 5 bases from V and 1 base from J, with 11 bases between. The chain couples TRBV7-6 to TRBJ1-1; D is uncertain. Specimen: peripheral blood, collected before pregnancy. The clonotype was recovered from a female donor with multiple sclerosis, enrolled in a pregnancy study. CDR3 loop: CASSLSGENTEAFF. The DNA for the CDR3 is TGTGCCAGCAGCCTTAGCGGGGAGAACACTGAAGCTTTCTTT.